The 25 T cell receptor beta chains given below trace back to one sample, sequenced in a study of cytomegalovirus exposure and HLA in healthy donors. The PCR made use of 60 Vbeta and 13 Jbeta primers. Method: immunoSEQ multiplex PCR; TCRdb's copy keeps in-frame clones and lacks some. The profile shows more than 20,000 clones, 70% of them singletons. Sequencing input: PBMCs. Receptor source: a woman between 45 and 60 years old in good health and CMV-seronegative.

The chain employs TRBV7-8 and TRBJ1-2, with 7 nucleotides matching TRBD1. This CDR3 is 14 amino acids long. Trimming took 6 bases from V and 3 from J; bases not matched to a gene: 7. Germline lookup yields CDR1 SGHVS and CDR2 FQNEAQ. CDR3 amino acids: CASSRQGTDYGYTF. CDR3 sequence (DNA): TGTGCCAGCAGTCGACAGGGAACGGACTATGGCTACACCTTC.

This chain joins TRBV19 and TRBJ1-1, with TRBD1 as a possible D gene (5 bases). V lost 7 bases and J lost 7, with 10 bases in between. Germline CDR1 and CDR2: LNHDA and SQIVND (reference sequence). This CDR3 has 11 amino acids. The CDR3 DNA is TGTGCCAGTACCGACAGAGTTGAAGCTTTCTTT. Amino acids: CASTDRVEAFF.

About this clone: Other DNA variants within this sample encode the same CDR3. The chain links TRBV6-5 to TRBJ2-2, with 11 bases lining up with TRBD2. Germline CDR1 and CDR2: MNHEY and SVGAGI. V shed 5 bases and J 6 bases; nucleotides not matched to a gene: 5. This CDR3 region has 15 residues. CDR3 region: CASSALAGAPGELFF. Written as DNA, the CDR3 is TGTGCCAGCAGTGCACTAGCGGGAGCTCCCGGGGAGCTGTTTTTT.

This clone was seen a few times. This rearrangement joins TRBV5-1 to TRBJ1-2, with D possibly TRBD1 on 5 matching bases. Trimming removed 3 bases at V and 5 bases at J, with 11 bases between. Germline V lookup: CDR1 SGHRS, CDR2 YFSETQ. This CDR3 spans 13 amino acids. CDR3 nucleotides: TGCGCCAGCAGCTCAATGGGGGGGTATGGCTACACCTTC. It yields the protein CASSSMGGYGYTF.

This chain links TRBV5-1 with TRBJ2-4; the D gene is possibly TRBD1 (5 bases). The CDR3 sequence is 16 residues long. Germline CDR1 is SGHRS and CDR2 is YFSETQ. V was cut by 3 bases and J by 0 bases, with 13 bases left in between. The CDR3 sequence: CASSSGQGLAKNIQYF. In DNA, the CDR3 is TGCGCCAGCAGCTCCGGGCAGGGATTAGCCAAAAACATTCAGTACTTC.

The J gene is TRBJ1-1, the V gene TRBV30, with D unclear. CDR1 and CDR2 from the germline V gene are GTSNPN and SVGIG (reference sequence). Between the trimmed V and J ends, which lost 0 bases and 1 base, there was a span of 9 bases. This CDR3 is built from 14 residues. The CDR3 loop is CAWSVTPQNTEAFF. DNA for the CDR3: TGTGCCTGGAGTGTAACACCACAGAACACTGAAGCTTTCTTT.

The DNA of the CDR3 is TGTGCCAGCAGGCGCTACCTCGGACAGGCGGCCGGGGAGCTGTTTTTT. Its translation: CASRRYLGQAAGELFF. The chain couples TRBV2 to TRBJ2-2, with 7 nucleotides matching TRBD1. The CDR3 runs to 16 residues. The germline V gene has CDR1 SNHLY and CDR2 FYNNEI. The V and J ends lost 6 bases and 6 bases, in that order; junction bases with no gene match: 13.

The V call is TRBV15, the J call TRBJ1-6; possibly TRBD1 for D (5 bases). V dropped 3 bases and J dropped 10 bases, with 16 bases sitting between them. The CDR3 loop spans 15 amino acids. The germline V gene has CDR1 LNHNV and CDR2 YYDKDF (reference sequence). CDR3 DNA sequence: TGTGCCACCAGCAGTCTCCCCCGGGGGGGATCACCCCTCCACTTT. Translating it yields CATSSLPRGGSPLHF.

This clone showed up just a few times. The CDR3 nucleotides are TGTGCCAGCCGAGGGACAGGCGAAGCTTTCTTT. This sequence encodes CASRGTGEAFF. This chain uses TRBV14 with TRBJ1-1, with TRBD1 matching over 8 bases. The CDR3 spans 11 residues. The ends lost 8 bases at V and 8 bases at J; junction bases unmatched: 4. Germline V gene data show CDR1 as SGHDN and CDR2 as FVKESK.

The V gene is TRBV28, the J gene TRBJ1-2, with D possibly matching TRBD1 (6 bases). The V and J ends lost 4 bases and 8 bases respectively, with 11 bases between them. The CDR3 totals 12 residues. The germline V gene has CDR1 MDHEN and CDR2 SYDVKM. CDR3 DNA sequence: TGTGCCAGCAGTTCGACAGGTGGAGGCTACACCTTC. As protein: CASSSTGGGYTF.

This clone was detected only once. The genes are TRBV6-5 and TRBJ1-2, with no clear D. The CDR3 contains 14 residues. The germline V and J ends were trimmed by 2 bases and 8 bases, with 15 bases remaining between them. CDR1 is MNHEY and CDR2 is SVGAGI in the germline V gene. The CDR3 sequence: CASSYRRAATGYTF. In DNA form, the CDR3 reads TGTGCCAGCAGTTACAGGCGGGCGGCTACGGGCTACACCTTC.

This clone was detected only a few times. The V and J genes are TRBV7-9 and TRBJ1-2; TRBD1 matches 9 bases. Germline values: CDR1 SEHNR, CDR2 FQNEAQ (reference sequence). CDR3 size: 16 residues. J lost 4 bases, V lost 5 bases, and 11 bases had no gene match. In nucleotides, the CDR3 is TGTGCCAGCAGCCTAGGGACAGGGCTGGCTAGCTATGGCTACACCTTC. Its protein is CASSLGTGLASYGYTF. Filled out from reference TRBV7-9 and TRBJ1-2, the complete variable domain reads DTGVSQNPRHKITKRGQNVTFRCDPISEHNRLYWYRQTLGQGPEFLTYFQNEAQLEKSRLLSDRFSAERPKGSFSTLEIQRTEQGDSAMYLCASSLGTGLASYGYTFGSGTRLTVV.

The chain is built from TRBV11-2 and TRBJ1-2; 7 bases are a match to TRBD1. The length of the CDR3 is 13 residues. Germline V gene lookup returns CDR1 SGHAT and CDR2 FQNNGV. With 5 bases clipped from V and 8 bases from J, the junction kept 8 bases outside the gene matches. For the CDR3, the DNA is TGTGCCAGCAGCCTCACGACAGGGACGGGCTACACCTTC. Protein sequence: CASSLTTGTGYTF.

This clone was seen once. The chain is built from TRBV29-1 and TRBJ1-1; D is possibly TRBD1 (5 bases). Per the germline V gene, CDR1 is SQVTM and CDR2 is ANQGSEA. The V end lost 2 bases, the J end lost 11 bases, and 9 bases lay between the germline ends. This CDR3 has 10 residues. The CDR3 region is CSVERGRAFF. The CDR3, as DNA: TGCAGCGTTGAACGGGGGAGGGCTTTCTTT.

This sequence joins TRBV6-5 and TRBJ1-2; D remains ambiguous. This CDR3 is built from 12 residues. Germline CDR1 is MNHEY and CDR2 is SVGAGI. The V and J ends lost 6 bases and 4 bases respectively, with 9 bases between them. The CDR3, as DNA: TGTGCCAGCAGAACACCCTCCTATGGCTACACCTTC. This codes for CASRTPSYGYTF.

The chain recombines TRBV14 with TRBJ2-7, with D possibly matching TRBD1 (6 bases). V dropped 4 bases and J dropped 6 bases, with 19 bases sitting between them. The CDR3 runs 15 residues. Germline V gene data show CDR1 as SGHDN and CDR2 as FVKESK. The CDR3 spells CASSPTGTSPAEQYF. As DNA, the CDR3 is TGTGCCAGCAGCCCCACCGGGACATCCCCGGCCGAGCAGTACTTC.

This chain links TRBV25-1 with TRBJ2-7; 7 nucleotides agree with TRBD1. The germline V gene has CDR1 MGHDK and CDR2 SYGVNS. This CDR3 spans 15 amino acids. J lost 2 bases, V lost 3 bases, and 7 bases had no gene match. Here the CDR3 DNA reads TGTGCCAGCAGTGAGTCCGGGACAGTGACCTACGAGCAGTACTTC. As protein: CASSESGTVTYEQYF.

V and J are TRBV15 and TRBJ1-4; D is possibly TRBD1 (5 bases). The CDR3 has 14 amino acids. Germline loops: CDR1 LNHNV, CDR2 YYDKDF (reference sequence). Trimming removed 0 bases from V and 8 bases from J, with 10 bases in between. The CDR3 nucleotides are TGTGCCACCAGCAGAGACAGGGTAGAGGAAAAACTGTTTTTT. It translates to CATSRDRVEEKLFF.

CDR3 bases: TGTGCCAGCAGTTTGTCAGGGGCCTCCTCTTATAGCAATCAGCCCCAGCATTTT. The encoded protein is CASSLSGASSYSNQPQHF. This rearrangement joins TRBV28 to TRBJ1-5; possible D gene TRBD1, 6 bases. V dropped 3 bases and J dropped 0 bases, with 18 bases sitting between them. This CDR3 region has 18 residues. The germline gives CDR1 MDHEN, CDR2 SYDVKM.

This clone was recorded a few times. The CDR3 DNA sequence: TGTGCCAGCAATCCCGGGGCTGGGGCCAACGTCCTGACTTTC. The encoded protein is CASNPGAGANVLTF. The chain has TRBV6-1 and TRBJ2-6, with a weak D call TRBD2 (5 bases). The V gene's germline CDR1 is MNHNS and CDR2 SASEGT. The CDR3 runs to 14 residues. V was clipped by 7 bases and J by 2 bases, with 9 bases between them.

Written as DNA, the CDR3 is TGTGCCAGCAGGCCCCGGACAGGGACATATGGCTACACCTTC. Protein: CASRPRTGTYGYTF. This sequence joins TRBV6-5 and TRBJ1-2; TRBD1 matches at 8 bases. The CDR3 has 14 amino acids. Germline CDR1 and CDR2: MNHEY and SVGAGI. The V gene end was trimmed by 6 bases and the J gene end by 5 bases; junction bases not matched to a gene: 8.

The chain has TRBV29-1 and TRBJ1-1; D is possibly TRBD1 (5 bases). Trimming left V 7 bases short and J 3 bases short, with 21 bases between. The V gene's germline CDR1 is SQVTM and CDR2 ANQGSEA. The CDR3 is 15 residues long. CDR3 loop: CSGGGSGRRDTEAFF. CDR3 nucleotides: TGCAGCGGGGGGGGGTCGGGACGCCGGGACACTGAAGCTTTCTTT.

This clone was picked up one time. The chain links TRBV18 to TRBJ1-6; 9 positions agree with TRBD1. Trimming cost V 5 bases and J 8 bases; bases outside gene matches: 4. Germline CDR1 is KGHSH and CDR2 is LQKENI. The CDR3 runs 14 residues. The CDR3 DNA is TGTGCCAGCTCAGGACAGGGGAAAGATTCACCCCTCCACTTT. Its protein product is CASSGQGKDSPLHF.

The chain joins TRBV19 to TRBJ1-4; D unresolved. With 5 bases removed from V and 5 bases from J, the gap between germline ends came to 9 bases. CDR1 and CDR2 from the germline V gene are LNHDA and SQIVND (reference sequence). The CDR3 loop spans 13 amino acids. CDR3 sequence reads: CASSRQLNEKLFF. The DNA of the CDR3 is TGTGCCAGTAGTCGGCAACTAAATGAAAAACTGTTTTTT. Using reference TRBV19 and TRBJ1-4 for the parts outside the CDR3, the full variable domain is DGGITQSPKYLFRKEGQNVTLSCEQNLNHDAMYWYRQDPGQGLRLIYYSQIVNDFQKGDIAEGYSVSREKKESFPLTVTSAQKNPTAFYLCASSRQLNEKLFFGSGTQLSVL.

The chain carries TRBV4-2 and TRBJ2-2; tentative D call: TRBD1 (5 bases). Germline V CDR1 and CDR2: LGHNA, YNFKEQ. There are 16 residues in the CDR3. Trimming shortened V by 3 bases and J by 2 bases, and 13 bases separated the two germline ends. CDR3 amino acids: CASSQSRVSNTGELFF. In DNA, the CDR3 is TGTGCCAGCAGCCAGAGCAGGGTGTCCAACACCGGGGAGCTGTTTTTT.